A single sample is the source of the 16 T cell receptor beta chains below, sequenced in a study of naive and memory T cell subsets. Amplification of ligated cDNA took four PCR rounds with SP2 and nested alpha and beta constant primers. A single record per CDR3 protein comes from TCRdb applying MiXCR to the 5' RACE reads. The sample shows some 60,000 distinct CDR3 sequences, 7.6% of them seen only once. An oligonucleotide containing a UMI was ligated to the 3' end of TCR cDNA. Source of these receptors: a female donor in good health.

The chain uses TRBV24-1 and TRBJ1-1; 8 bases line up with TRBD1. Germline-derived CDR1 and CDR2 are KGHDR and SFDVKD. The V and J ends lost 4 bases and 10 bases, in that order; junction bases with no gene match: 4. This CDR3 is built from 12 residues. This chain's CDR3 is CATSDRTGRAFF. Written as DNA, the CDR3 is TGTGCCACCAGTGACCGGACAGGGAGAGCTTTCTTT.

This clonotype was detected ten times or more. CDR3 amino acids: CASSLDDSHSGANVLTF. The DNA of the CDR3 is TGTGCCAGCAGCTTAGACGATAGCCACTCTGGGGCCAACGTCCTGACTTTC. V gene TRBV11-2 combines with J gene TRBJ2-6, with D unresolved. The V gene lost 0 bases and the J gene lost 0 bases, with 9 bases spanning the gap. Germline V gene data show CDR1 as SGHAT and CDR2 as FQNNGV. The CDR3 runs to 17 residues.

This clonotype appeared a few times. V is TRBV6-1 and J is TRBJ2-1; a possible D gene is TRBD1 (5 bases). The germline V gene has CDR1 MNHNS and CDR2 SASEGT. The CDR3 spans 14 residues. Trimming removed 3 bases from V and 8 bases from J, with 14 bases in between. DNA for the CDR3: TGTGCCAGCAGTGAGTCAGGGAAGGATGATGAGCAGTTCTTC. This gives the protein CASSESGKDDEQFF.

The chain employs TRBV28 and TRBJ2-1; the D gene could be TRBD1 or TRBD2 (5 bases each). Germline CDR1 MDHEN, CDR2 SYDVKM. The CDR3 covers 14 residues. Trimming removed 8 bases at V and 2 bases at J, with 13 bases between. The CDR3 loop is CASEGIGAYNEQFF. CDR3 in DNA: TGTGCCAGCGAGGGGATTGGAGCCTACAATGAGCAGTTCTTC.

This clonotype was seen many times. The V call is TRBV7-2, the J call TRBJ1-4, with D hard to call. V lost 5 bases and J 6 bases, leaving 16 bases between the germline ends. Germline-derived CDR1 and CDR2 are SGHTA and FQGNSA. This CDR3 region has 15 residues. The CDR3 region is CASSPSSVADEKLFF. Written as DNA, the CDR3 is TGTGCCAGCAGCCCAAGCAGCGTGGCCGATGAAAAACTGTTTTTT.

This chain joins TRBV14 and TRBJ2-2; 7 bases match TRBD1. This CDR3 is built from 14 residues. Germline V gives CDR1 SGHDN, CDR2 FVKESK. Trimming at V came to 1 base and at J to 4 bases, leaving 0 bases not matched to a gene. CDR3 sequence (DNA): TGTGCCAGCAGCCAAGCAGGGGGCACCGGGGAGCTGTTTTTT. Residues: CASSQAGGTGELFF.

In regard to this clonotype: This could be a read error, since a much larger clone is one nucleotide away. The rearrangement joins TRBV4-2 to TRBJ1-2, with a weak D call TRBD1 (5 bases). V gave up 1 base and J gave up 1 base, with 10 bases separating them. In germline, CDR1 is LGHNA, CDR2 YNFKEQ. The CDR3 is 15 amino acids. CDR3 loop: CASSQARGSNYGYTF. The CDR3 DNA reads as TGTGCCAGCAGCCAAGCGAGGGGTAGTAACTATGGCTACACCTTC.

This clonotype was found many times. The V and J genes are TRBV20-1 and TRBJ2-1; 8 bases fit TRBD1. This CDR3 is 13 amino acids long. Germline-derived CDR1 and CDR2 are DFQATT and SNEGSKA (reference sequence). The junction had 6 bases not matched to a gene; V was cut back by 6 bases and J by 5 bases. CDR3 sequence (DNA): TGCAGTGCCCCGGACAGGGTGAACAATGAGCAGTTCTTC. It specifies CSAPDRVNNEQFF.

V is TRBV4-2 and J is TRBJ2-7, with D tentatively TRBD1 or TRBD2 (5 bases each). CDR1 and CDR2 (germline): LGHNA, YNFKEQ. Trimming removed 4 bases from V and 1 base from J, with 17 bases in between. The CDR3 loop spans 16 amino acids. DNA of the CDR3: TGTGCCAGCAGCCGGGCTGGGGGACCGACTTCCTACGAGCAGTACTTC. Amino acid sequence: CASSRAGGPTSYEQYF.

This clonotype was seen many times. The rearrangement links TRBV29-1 to TRBJ2-7; 11 nucleotides agree with TRBD2. The germline CDR1 and CDR2 sequences are SQVTM and ANQGSEA. This CDR3 has 14 amino acids. V trimming: 1 base; J trimming: 9 bases; junction bases outside the gene matches: 8. The CDR3 region is CSVEVLAGGSWQYF. The CDR3 DNA reads TGCAGCGTTGAAGTGCTAGCGGGGGGATCTTGGCAGTACTTC.

This clonotype was detected only a few times. V is TRBV27 and J is TRBJ2-7; 7 nucleotides match TRBD1. V lost 5 bases and J lost 6; bases outside the gene matches: 7. Germline CDR1 and CDR2: MNHEY and SMNVEV (reference sequence). The CDR3 extends over 13 amino acids. The CDR3 coding sequence is TGTGCCAGCAGTGCGGCCCCAGGGGGCGAGCAGTACTTC. Translation gives CASSAAPGGEQYF.

This clonotype was counted only a few times. The V and J genes are TRBV6-6 and TRBJ2-7; TRBD1 agrees at 9 bases. V was clipped by 6 bases and J by 3 bases; unmatched bases: 3. Germline CDR1 and CDR2: MNHNY and SVGAGI (reference sequence). The CDR3 has 13 amino acids. The CDR3 region is CASSRDRVYEQYF. The CDR3 region has the DNA TGTGCCAGCAGCCGGGACAGGGTCTACGAGCAGTACTTC.

V usage is TRBV5-6 and J usage is TRBJ2-1; 7 bases align to TRBD2. The ends lost 2 bases at V and 3 bases at J; junction bases unmatched: 5. The V gene's germline CDR1 is SGHDT and CDR2 YYEEEE. The CDR3 contains 15 residues. The CDR3 region is CASSFAGTNYNEQFF. The CDR3 region has the DNA TGTGCCAGCAGCTTCGCCGGGACTAACTACAATGAGCAGTTCTTC.

The V and J genes are TRBV27 and TRBJ1-5; D may be TRBD1 (5 bases). Germline CDR1 and CDR2: MNHEY and SMNVEV (reference sequence). Trimming shortened V by 8 bases and J by 0 bases, and 11 bases separated the two germline ends. The CDR3 contains 14 residues. CDR3 in DNA: TGTGCCAGCTCCTATGGGGGTAGCAATCAGCCCCAGCATTTT. It encodes CASSYGGSNQPQHF.

Many counts were recorded for this clonotype. This chain joins TRBV29-1 and TRBJ2-3; 10 bases line up with TRBD2. The trim removed 7 bases at V and 2 bases at J, leaving 6 bases unmatched. The CDR3 loop spans 14 amino acids. The germline gives CDR1 SQVTM, CDR2 ANQGSEA. CDR3 region: CSAVSGGDTDTQYF. The CDR3 bases are TGCAGCGCGGTCAGCGGGGGGGACACAGATACGCAGTATTTT.

This clonotype has a count of ten or more. V is TRBV3-1 and J is TRBJ1-4; the D gene is possibly TRBD1 (5 bases). This CDR3 contains 15 residues. V shed 1 base and J shed 8 bases, with 14 bases lying between them. Germline CDR1 reads LGHDT; CDR2 reads YNNKEL (reference sequence). The CDR3 here is CASSQAGGVGEKLFF. For the CDR3, the DNA is TGTGCCAGCAGCCAAGCGGGGGGGGTTGGAGAAAAACTGTTTTTT.